The clone carrying this T cell receptor (beta chain) was detected ten times or more. The antigen is unknown. The V gene lost 7 bases and the J gene lost 4 bases, with 12 bases spanning the gap. CDR1 is SQVTM, CDR2 ANQGSEA, per germline. The CDR3 is 12 amino acids. TCRdb reprocessed the RT-PCR reads with MiXCR, giving one entry per CDR3 protein. The table records more than 150,000 distinct CDR3 sequences, around 9% of them present only once. These data belong to a study of response to subunit inactivated influenza vaccine. Regarding the study as a whole: With each seasonal influenza vaccination, the authors suggested, few new T cells are recruited.

The specimen comprised non-naive T cells sorted from PBMCs, sampled on the day of vaccination. The receptor's source is a man in his fifties or sixties who received an inactivated influenza vaccine. This chain uses TRBV29-1 with TRBJ2-3; the D is unclear. The CDR3 nucleotides are TGCAGCGGTCTAGTTGATTCAGATACGCAGTATTTT. Its protein is CSGLVDSDTQYF.